The entry below describes one TCR beta chain. The data belong to a study of cytomegalovirus exposure and HLA in healthy donors. On the study more broadly: Later, an analysis reported that the roughly 120 validation repertoires had used the same platform as the 500 to 750 first-cohort repertoires.

The germline V gene encodes CDR1 LGHNA and CDR2 YNFKEQ. This CDR3 region has 15 residues. The germline V and J ends were trimmed by 0 bases and 6 bases, with 11 bases remaining between them. Assay used: immunoSEQ multiplex PCR; TCRdb lists only in-frame clones, some missing. The table shows 110,000 to 150,000 clones, with over 90% occurring only once. The sequenced material came from PBMCs. The sequence was collected from a young man in good health and CMV-seropositive. The chain employs TRBV4-2 and TRBJ2-2; D is perhaps TRBD2 (5 bases). CDR3 nucleotides: TGTGCCAGCAGCCAAGATTACGGGGTGTCCGGGGAGCTGTTTTTT. Residues: CASSQDYGVSGELFF.